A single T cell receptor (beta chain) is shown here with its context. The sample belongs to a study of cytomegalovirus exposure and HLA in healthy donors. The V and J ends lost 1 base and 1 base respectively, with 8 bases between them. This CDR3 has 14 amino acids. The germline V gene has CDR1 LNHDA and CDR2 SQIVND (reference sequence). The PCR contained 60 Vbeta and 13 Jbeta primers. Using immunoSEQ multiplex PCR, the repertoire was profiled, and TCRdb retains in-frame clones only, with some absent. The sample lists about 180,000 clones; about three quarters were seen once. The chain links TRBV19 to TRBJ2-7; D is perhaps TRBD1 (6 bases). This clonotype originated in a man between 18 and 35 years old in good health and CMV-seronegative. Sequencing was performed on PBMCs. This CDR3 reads CASSIAQGSYEQYF. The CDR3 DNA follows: TGTGCCAGTAGTATAGCACAGGGATCCTACGAGCAGTACTTC. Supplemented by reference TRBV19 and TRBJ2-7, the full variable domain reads DGGITQSPKYLFRKEGQNVTLSCEQNLNHDAMYWYRQDPGQGLRLIYYSQIVNDFQKGDIAEGYSVSREKKESFPLTVTSAQKNPTAFYLCASSIAQGSYEQYFGPGTRLTVT.